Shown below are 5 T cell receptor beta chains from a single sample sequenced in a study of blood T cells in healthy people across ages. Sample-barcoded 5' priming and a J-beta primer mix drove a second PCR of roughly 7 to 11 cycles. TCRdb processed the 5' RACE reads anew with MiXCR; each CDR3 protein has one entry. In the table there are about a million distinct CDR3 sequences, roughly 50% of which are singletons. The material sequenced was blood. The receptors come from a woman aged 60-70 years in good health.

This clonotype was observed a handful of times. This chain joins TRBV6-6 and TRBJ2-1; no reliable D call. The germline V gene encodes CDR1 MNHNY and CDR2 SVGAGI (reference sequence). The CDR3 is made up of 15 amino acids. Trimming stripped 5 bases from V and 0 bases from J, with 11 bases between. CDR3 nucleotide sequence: TGTGCCAGCAGTCTGGCGCCTAGCTCCTACAATGAGCAGTTCTTC. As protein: CASSLAPSSYNEQFF.

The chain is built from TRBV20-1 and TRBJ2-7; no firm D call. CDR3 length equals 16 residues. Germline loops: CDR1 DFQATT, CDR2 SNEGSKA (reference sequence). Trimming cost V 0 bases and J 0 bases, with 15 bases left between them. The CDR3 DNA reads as TGCAGTGCTAGAGACTTGCACCCCAGGAGCTCCTACGAGCAGTACTTC. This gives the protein CSARDLHPRSSYEQYF.

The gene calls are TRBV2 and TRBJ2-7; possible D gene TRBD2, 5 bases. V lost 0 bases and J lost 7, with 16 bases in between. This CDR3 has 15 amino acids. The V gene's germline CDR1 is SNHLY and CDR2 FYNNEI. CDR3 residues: CASSEARTGLGEQYF. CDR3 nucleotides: TGTGCCAGCAGTGAAGCGCGGACTGGATTAGGGGAGCAGTACTTC.

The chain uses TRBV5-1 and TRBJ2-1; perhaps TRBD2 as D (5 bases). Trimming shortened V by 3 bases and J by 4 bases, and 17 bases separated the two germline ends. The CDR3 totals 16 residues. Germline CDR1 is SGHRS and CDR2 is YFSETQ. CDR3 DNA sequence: TGCGCCAGCAGCTGGGAGAGCGGTCCCCCGTACAATGAGCAGTTCTTC. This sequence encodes CASSWESGPPYNEQFF.

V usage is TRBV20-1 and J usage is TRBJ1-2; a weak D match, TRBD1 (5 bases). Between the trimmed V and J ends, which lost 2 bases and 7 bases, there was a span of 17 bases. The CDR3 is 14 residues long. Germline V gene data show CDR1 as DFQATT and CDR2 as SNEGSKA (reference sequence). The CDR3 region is CSARTDATRGGYTF. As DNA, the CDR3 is TGCAGTGCTAGAACCGACGCTACTAGGGGTGGCTACACCTTC.